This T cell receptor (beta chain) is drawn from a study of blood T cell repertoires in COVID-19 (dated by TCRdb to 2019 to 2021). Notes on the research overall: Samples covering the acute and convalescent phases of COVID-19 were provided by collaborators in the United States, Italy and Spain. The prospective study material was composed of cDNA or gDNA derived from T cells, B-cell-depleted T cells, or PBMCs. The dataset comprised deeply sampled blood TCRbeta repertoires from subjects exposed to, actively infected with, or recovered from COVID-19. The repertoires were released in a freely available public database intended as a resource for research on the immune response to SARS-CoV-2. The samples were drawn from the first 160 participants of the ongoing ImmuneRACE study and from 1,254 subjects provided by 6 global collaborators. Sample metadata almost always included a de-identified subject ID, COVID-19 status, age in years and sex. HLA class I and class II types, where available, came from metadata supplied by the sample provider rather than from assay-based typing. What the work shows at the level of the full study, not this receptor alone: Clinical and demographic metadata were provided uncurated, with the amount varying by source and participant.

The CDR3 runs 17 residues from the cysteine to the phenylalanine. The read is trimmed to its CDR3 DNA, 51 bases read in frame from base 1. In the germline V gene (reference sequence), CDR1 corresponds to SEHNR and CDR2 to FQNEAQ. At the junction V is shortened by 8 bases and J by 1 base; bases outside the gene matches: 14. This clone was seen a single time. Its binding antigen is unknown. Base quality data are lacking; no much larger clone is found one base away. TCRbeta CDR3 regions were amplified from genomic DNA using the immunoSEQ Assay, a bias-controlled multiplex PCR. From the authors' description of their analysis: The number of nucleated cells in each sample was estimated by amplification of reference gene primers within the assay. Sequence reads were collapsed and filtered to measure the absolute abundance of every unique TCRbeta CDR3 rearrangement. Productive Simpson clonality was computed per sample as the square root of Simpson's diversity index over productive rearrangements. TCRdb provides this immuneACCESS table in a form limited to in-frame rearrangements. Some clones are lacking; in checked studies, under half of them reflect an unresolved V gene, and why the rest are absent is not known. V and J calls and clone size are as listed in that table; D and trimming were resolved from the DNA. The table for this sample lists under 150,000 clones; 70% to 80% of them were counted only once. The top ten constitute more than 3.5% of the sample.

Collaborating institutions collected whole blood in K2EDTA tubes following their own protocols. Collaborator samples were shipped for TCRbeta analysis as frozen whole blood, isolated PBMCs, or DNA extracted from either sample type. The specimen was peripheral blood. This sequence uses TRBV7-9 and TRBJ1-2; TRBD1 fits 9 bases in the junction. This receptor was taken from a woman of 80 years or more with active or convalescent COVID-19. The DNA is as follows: TGTGCCAGCCGACCCCCCGGACAGGGGTGGAGTAACTATGGCTACACCTTC. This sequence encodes CASRPPGQGWSNYGYTF.